Each of the 17 T cell receptor beta chains below was sequenced from the same sample in a study of shared clonotypes between healthy human individuals. Using immunoSEQ multiplex PCR, the repertoire was profiled, and TCRdb retains in-frame clones only, with some absent. The profile covers about 1 million clones, with 75% appearing a single time and around 1.4% taken by the ten largest. What was sequenced was memory CD4+ T cells sorted from blood. Noted subset: CD45RA-negative fraction. The receptors were gathered from a man younger than 35 in good health.

This clone was counted at least ten times. V gene TRBV6-1 combines with J gene TRBJ2-7, with no clear D. The V end lost 7 bases, the J end lost 2 bases, and 6 bases lay between the germline ends. This CDR3 has 11 amino acids. The germline V gene encodes CDR1 MNHNS and CDR2 SASEGT. CDR3 residues: CASTVAYEQYF. In nucleotides, the CDR3 is TGTGCCAGCACTGTCGCCTACGAGCAGTACTTC.

The chain is built from TRBV7-9 and TRBJ1-2; D is possibly TRBD1 (5 bases). This CDR3 contains 16 residues. Trimming removed 2 bases at V and 7 bases at J, with 20 bases between. Germline loops: CDR1 SEHNR, CDR2 FQNEAQ (reference sequence). Written as DNA, the CDR3 is TGTGCCAGCAGCTTAAGGGGCAGGGAGAATGCGGGTGGCTACACCTTC. Translating it yields CASSLRGRENAGGYTF. Full variable domain (rest looked up from reference TRBV7-9 and TRBJ1-2): DTGVSQNPRHKITKRGQNVTFRCDPISEHNRLYWYRQTLGQGPEFLTYFQNEAQLEKSRLLSDRFSAERPKGSFSTLEIQRTEQGDSAMYLCASSLRGRENAGGYTFGSGTRLTVV.

This rearrangement joins TRBV10-2 to TRBJ2-7; D may match TRBD1 or TRBD2 (5 bases each). Germline V gives CDR1 WSHSY, CDR2 SAAADI. The V end was cut by 4 bases, the J end by 5 bases, with 12 bases between. This CDR3 is built from 13 residues. CDR3 coding DNA: TGCGCCAGCAGTGGAGGGGTTAGGAACGAGCAGTACTTC. It specifies CASSGGVRNEQYF.

J is TRBJ1-2 and V is TRBV27; D remains unclear. Trimming shortened V by 5 bases and J by 4 bases, and 14 bases separated the two germline ends. There are 14 residues in the CDR3. Germline V gives CDR1 MNHEY, CDR2 SMNVEV (reference sequence). CDR3 DNA sequence: TGTGCCAGCAGTCCGACCCTAGTAGGCTATGGCTACACCTTC. Amino acids: CASSPTLVGYGYTF.

A few counts support this clone. V usage is TRBV25-1 and J usage is TRBJ2-3, with TRBD1 identical over 7 bases. The trim removed 6 bases at V and 1 base at J, leaving 4 bases unmatched. This CDR3 is built from 14 residues. Germline CDR1 MGHDK, CDR2 SYGVNS. Written as DNA, the CDR3 is TGTGCCAGCAGGGGGGACAGCCGCACAGATACGCAGTATTTT. It specifies CASRGDSRTDTQYF.

The chain employs TRBV15 and TRBJ1-3, with TRBD1 identical over 7 bases. J lost 4 bases, V lost 0 bases, and 3 bases had no gene match. Germline values: CDR1 LNHNV, CDR2 YYDKDF (reference sequence). The CDR3 has 15 residues. The CDR3 here is CATSREAGGGNTIYF. CDR3 bases: TGTGCCACCAGCAGAGAGGCAGGGGGAGGAAACACCATATATTTT.

This clone is a singleton in its sample. In nucleotides, the CDR3 is TGTGCCAGCAGTGCCTTAATAGGTAATCAGCCCCAGCATTTT. It translates to CASSALIGNQPQHF. The J gene is TRBJ1-5, the V gene TRBV6-1; D remains unclear. Looked up from germline, CDR1 is MNHNS and CDR2 is SASEGT. V dropped 4 bases and J dropped 4 bases, with 11 bases sitting between them. CDR3 length: 14 residues.

The chain joins TRBV6-5 to TRBJ1-1; a possible D gene is TRBD1 (5 bases). CDR1 MNHEY and CDR2 SVGAGI come from the germline V gene. V was clipped by 8 bases and J by 4 bases, with 14 bases between them. The CDR3 contains 13 residues. CDR3 residues: CASGRWGSTEAFF. The CDR3 bases are TGTGCCAGCGGTCGTTGGGGGAGCACTGAAGCTTTCTTT.

V gene TRBV11-2 combines with J gene TRBJ2-7; 10 bases agree with TRBD2. There are 15 residues in the CDR3. Per the germline V gene, CDR1 is SGHAT and CDR2 is FQNNGV. V lost 5 bases and J lost 0; bases outside the gene matches: 4. DNA for the CDR3: TGTGCCAGCAGCCGTTCTAGCGGGAGCTCCTACGAGCAGTACTTC. Its protein is CASSRSSGSSYEQYF.

The V and J genes are TRBV20-1 and TRBJ2-5; D gene unclear. The germline V gene encodes CDR1 DFQATT and CDR2 SNEGSKA (reference sequence). The CDR3 is made up of 11 amino acids. Deletions cut 5 bases from V and 4 bases from J, with 8 bases between. This chain's CDR3 is CSAWTAETQYF. CDR3 DNA sequence: TGCAGTGCTTGGACCGCAGAGACCCAGTACTTC.

This sequence joins TRBV2 and TRBJ2-3, with TRBD2 as a possible D gene (6 bases). Germline values: CDR1 SNHLY, CDR2 FYNNEI. The ends were cut back, 7 bases at V and 1 base at J, with 9 bases in the middle. The CDR3 consists of 13 residues. The CDR3 DNA follows: TGTGCCAGCAACGGGGGAGGCACAGATACGCAGTATTTT. Its protein product is CASNGGGTDTQYF.

The rearrangement joins TRBV11-3 to TRBJ2-1, with a possible D match to TRBD1 (6 bases). CDR1 and CDR2 from the germline V gene are SGHNT and YENEEA. This CDR3 is built from 16 residues. V dropped 0 bases and J dropped 7 bases, with 16 bases sitting between them. The CDR3 here is CASSLEGTTRGNEQFF. CDR3 bases: TGTGCCAGCAGCTTAGAGGGGACAACTAGAGGGAATGAGCAGTTCTTC.

The CDR3 DNA sequence: TGTGCCAGCAGCCAAGATAGCGCGGGGCGGGAGACCCAGTACTTC. Residues: CASSQDSAGRETQYF. The rearrangement uses TRBV14 and TRBJ2-5; a possible D gene is TRBD2 (6 bases). The CDR3 has 15 amino acids. V gave up 0 bases and J gave up 5 bases, with 13 bases separating them. From germline, CDR1 is SGHDN and CDR2 FVKESK.

The chain couples TRBV9 to TRBJ1-3; D remains unclear. V lost 0 bases and J 6 bases, leaving 4 bases between the germline ends. Per the germline V gene, CDR1 is SGDLS and CDR2 is YYNGEE. There are 12 residues in the CDR3. The CDR3 is CASSVEENTIYF. CDR3 nucleotide sequence: TGTGCCAGCAGCGTAGAAGAAAACACCATATATTTT. Combining the CDR3 with reference TRBV9 and TRBJ1-3 gives the whole variable domain DSGVTQTPKHLITATGQRVTLRCSPRSGDLSVYWYQQSLDQGLQFLIQYYNGEERAKGNILERFSAQQFPDLHSELNLSSLELGDSALYFCASSVEENTIYFGEGSWLTVV.

V usage is TRBV2 and J usage is TRBJ1-3; a weak D match, TRBD1 (5 bases). Deletions cut 5 bases from V and 0 bases from J, with 8 bases between. The CDR3 is made up of 14 amino acids. CDR1 and CDR2 (germline): SNHLY, FYNNEI. The CDR3 region has the DNA TGTGCCAGCAGTCGGGACCTCTCTGGAAACACCATATATTTT. Its protein product is CASSRDLSGNTIYF. The full variable domain, rest sourced from reference TRBV2 and TRBJ1-3, is EPEVTQTPSHQVTQMGQEVILRCVPISNHLYFYWYRQILGQKVEFLVSFYNNEISEKSEIFDDQFSVERPDGSNFTLKIRSTKLEDSAMYFCASSRDLSGNTIYFGEGSWLTVV.

The CDR3 reads CASSQLAGNSYNEQFF. Written as DNA, the CDR3 is TGCGCCAGCAGCCAACTAGCGGGGAACTCCTACAATGAGCAGTTCTTC. This chain uses TRBV4-1 with TRBJ2-1; 9 nucleotides align to TRBD2. The CDR3 is 16 amino acids. Germline lookup yields CDR1 MGHRA and CDR2 YSYEKL. V dropped 2 bases and J dropped 0; count of bases not matched to a gene: 2.

The gene calls are TRBV19 and TRBJ1-5, with 9 bases matching TRBD1. Germline trimming cut 3 bases from V and 0 bases from J; bases unmatched to any gene: 6. Germline CDR1 LNHDA, CDR2 SQIVND (reference sequence). The CDR3 consists of 17 residues. This CDR3 reads CASSIPGQGYSNQPQHF. CDR3 coding DNA: TGTGCCAGTAGTATCCCGGGACAGGGATATAGCAATCAGCCCCAGCATTTT.